These T cell receptor beta chains were read from a single sample in a study of cytomegalovirus exposure and HLA in healthy donors. The assay was immunoSEQ multiplex PCR, and TCRdb's table has in-frame clones only and misses some. The sample consists of roughly 100,000 clones, 74% of them appearing once. Sequencing was performed on PBMCs. The receptors derive from a man in his fifties or sixties in good health and CMV-seropositive. Both conserved end residues are part of each CDR3. The D gene is left open where the match is weak. Only part of the rows carry a size: once, few, many, or a class if the clone is expanded.

-	TRBJ2-6	TRBV21-1	-	CASSSLGLAGGSSGANVLTF	TGTGCCAGCAGCTCCCTAGGACTAGCGGGAGGGAGCTCTGGGGCCAACGTCCTGACTTTC
TRBD2	TRBJ2-2	TRBV11-2	-	CASSILAGGRTGELFF	TGTGCCAGCAGCATATTAGCGGGGGGGCGTACCGGGGAGCTGTTTTTT
TRBD1	TRBJ1-1	TRBV6-1	-	CASSDRGRVMNTEAFF	TGTGCCAGCAGTGACAGGGGGCGAGTTATGAACACTGAAGCTTTCTTT
TRBD2	TRBJ2-1	TRBV6-5	-	CASSVPAGGCLFF	TGTGCCAGCAGTGTTCCAGCGGGGGGCTGTCTGTTCTTC
-	TRBJ2-7	TRBV6-6	once	CASSYPGLSSYEQYF	TGTGCCAGCAGTTACCCGGGACTGAGCTCCTACGAGCAGTACTTC
-	TRBJ2-7	TRBV6-6	few	CASSYGSGYEQYF	TGTGCCAGCAGTTACGGTTCAGGGTACGAGCAGTACTTC
-	TRBJ1-2	TRBV6-1	-	CASSERAGAEGYGYTF	TGTGCCAGCAGTGAAAGGGCGGGGGCAGAGGGCTATGGCTACACCTTC
-	TRBJ2-3	TRBV11-2	few	CASSEGLDLGTDTQYF	TGTGCCAGCAGCGAGGGACTGGATCTGGGCACAGATACGCAGTATTTT
TRBD1	TRBJ2-3	TRBV19	-	CASSPRRDRVRDTDTQYF	TGTGCCAGTAGTCCTCGGAGGGACAGGGTACGCGACACAGATACGCAGTATTTT
TRBD2	TRBJ2-1	TRBV27	-	CASTRGGEVKQFF	TGTGCCAGCACTCGCGGGGGGGAGGTGAAGCAGTTCTTC
-	TRBJ2-2	TRBV7-3	-	CASSPGVALNTGELFF	TGTGCCAGCAGCCCAGGGGTAGCTCTTAACACCGGGGAGCTGTTTTTT
-	TRBJ1-2	TRBV6-1	-	CASSEALGGVGVYTF	TGTGCCAGCAGTGAAGCGCTCGGAGGCGTGGGAGTCTACACCTTC
-	TRBJ2-1	TRBV28	-	CASSFEGSHNEQFF	TGTGCCAGCAGTTTTGAGGGCTCCCACAATGAGCAGTTCTTC
TRBD1	TRBJ1-1	TRBV19	few	CASSIGRTQGAGREPEAFF	TGTGCCAGTAGTATAGGTCGGACACAGGGGGCTGGCCGGGAACCTGAAGCTTTCTTT
-	TRBJ1-2	TRBV9	-	CASSVLPGANGYTF	TGTGCCAGCAGCGTACTCCCAGGGGCAAATGGCTACACCTTC
-	TRBJ2-1	TRBV5-1	-	CASSPQRENEQFF	TGCGCCAGCAGCCCACAGAGGGAGAATGAGCAGTTCTTC
-	TRBJ2-6	TRBV5-1	few	CASSRKTGHLLSGANVLTF	TGCGCCAGCAGCAGAAAAACAGGGCACCTTCTCTCTGGGGCCAACGTCCTGACTTTC
-	TRBJ2-7	TRBV9	once	CASSGRTVAEQYF	TGTGCCAGCAGCGGCCGGACAGTAGCCGAGCAGTACTTC
-	TRBJ1-2	TRBV10-1	-	CAIPPGGVNGYTF	TGCGCCATCCCGCCGGGGGGCGTAAATGGCTACACCTTC
-	TRBJ2-5	TRBV19	-	CASSIIPGASWETQYF	TGTGCCAGTAGTATTATTCCGGGAGCCAGTTGGGAGACCCAGTACTTC
TRBD1	TRBJ1-5	TRBV6-1	-	CASRSGQGTLQPQHF	TGTGCCAGCAGGTCCGGACAGGGAACTTTACAGCCCCAGCATTTT
TRBD2	TRBJ2-5	TRBV4-2	-	CASSQGRGLAGVTEETQYF	TGTGCCAGCAGCCAAGGGCGGGGACTAGCGGGGGTAACGGAGGAGACCCAGTACTTC
TRBD2	TRBJ2-7	TRBV7-8	-	CASSLGLAGAVTYEQYF	TGTGCCAGCAGCTTAGGCCTAGCGGGAGCGGTAACCTACGAGCAGTACTTC
-	TRBJ2-5	TRBV19	-	CASSPQKGPGTQYF	TGTGCCAGTAGTCCGCAAAAGGGGCCAGGGACCCAGTACTTC
-	TRBJ1-6	TRBV1	-	CTSSPTVSSYNSPLHF	TGCACCAGCAGCCCGACAGTCAGCTCCTATAATTCACCCCTCCACTTT
-	TRBJ2-7	TRBV29-1	-	CSVGGRSYEQYF	TGCAGCGTTGGGGGCAGGTCCTACGAGCAGTACTTC
-	TRBJ1-2	TRBV7-6	-	CASSRNIGGGYTF	TGTGCCAGCAGCCGGAATATCGGGGGAGGCTACACCTTC